A single sample gave rise to the 17 T cell receptor beta chains below, sequenced in a study of T cell responses to AZD1222 COVID-19 vaccine. Data came from immunoSEQ multiplex PCR; TCRdb stores just in-frame clones and leaves some out. Of 75,000 to 85,000 clones listed, roughly 90% are singletons. Sequencing used peripheral blood, obtained 28 days after the second AZD1222 dose. The receptors derive from an adult who received the AZD1222 COVID-19 vaccine.

As DNA, the CDR3 is TGTGCCAGCAGTTACTCGGAGGGGTCAGCCTACGAGCAGTACTTC. Translating gives CASSYSEGSAYEQYF. The gene calls are TRBV6-5 and TRBJ2-7, with a weak D call TRBD2 (6 bases). This CDR3 region has 15 residues. V was trimmed by 0 bases and J by 2 bases, leaving 11 bases between them. CDR1 is MNHEY and CDR2 is SVGAGI in the germline V gene.

The rearrangement uses TRBV11-3 and TRBJ2-1; TRBD2 agrees at 10 bases. This CDR3 has 15 residues. Germline V gene sequence: CDR1 SGHNT, CDR2 YENEEA. The V and J ends lost 3 bases and 7 bases, in that order; junction bases with no gene match: 6. The CDR3 bases are TGTGCCAGCAGCTTTACTAGCGGGGTCTGGAATGAGCAGTTCTTC. It encodes CASSFTSGVWNEQFF. The full variable domain, with the rest looked up from reference TRBV11-3 and TRBJ2-1, is EAGVVQSPRYKIIEKKQPVAFWCNPISGHNTLYWYLQNLGQGPELLIRYENEEAVDDSQLPKDRFSAERLKGVDSTLKIQPAELGDSAVYLCASSFTSGVWNEQFFGPGTRLTVL.

The chain uses TRBV13 and TRBJ1-2; D may be TRBD1 (5 bases). With 5 bases removed from V and 7 bases from J, the gap between germline ends came to 20 bases. Germline CDR1 reads PRHDT; CDR2 reads FYEKMQ (reference sequence). The CDR3 runs 15 residues. CDR3 DNA: TGTGCCAGCAGCCTACAGCCGACCGGGGGGTTTGGCTACACCTTC. Translation gives CASSLQPTGGFGYTF.

The chain combines TRBV2 with TRBJ2-2; D tentatively reads TRBD1 or TRBD2 (5 bases each). V was pared by 2 bases and J by 6 bases, with 16 bases between. CDR1 and CDR2 from the germline V gene are SNHLY and FYNNEI. The CDR3 is made up of 16 amino acids. This CDR3 reads CASSENRGFGPGELFF. Here the CDR3 DNA reads TGTGCCAGCAGTGAAAATCGGGGCTTCGGCCCCGGGGAGCTGTTTTTT.

The genes are TRBV29-1 and TRBJ2-7; 7 positions agree with TRBD1. Germline V CDR1 and CDR2: SQVTM, ANQGSEA. The CDR3 is made up of 12 amino acids. V lost 6 bases, J lost 2 bases, and 4 bases stayed unmatched. This CDR3 reads CSVGDSPYEQYF. DNA of the CDR3: TGCAGCGTCGGGGACAGTCCCTACGAGCAGTACTTC.

In this sample, this clone turned up a few times. The chain is built from TRBV5-1 and TRBJ2-7; TRBD2 matches 15 bases. Germline lookup yields CDR1 SGHRS and CDR2 YFSETQ. V lost 4 bases, J lost 2 bases, and 4 bases stayed unmatched. There are 16 residues in the CDR3. CDR3 sequence reads: CASSEGLAGGTYEQYF. CDR3 DNA: TGCGCCAGCAGCGAGGGACTAGCGGGGGGCACCTACGAGCAGTACTTC.

This clone was counted once. The chain combines TRBV28 with TRBJ2-3; TRBD2 matches at 7 bases. The CDR3 extends over 15 amino acids. Germline V gene lookup returns CDR1 MDHEN and CDR2 SYDVKM. V dropped 4 bases and J dropped 4; count of bases not matched to a gene: 8. CDR3 protein: CASSSGGGAPDTQYF. The CDR3 nucleotides are TGTGCCAGCAGTTCTGGGGGAGGGGCCCCAGATACGCAGTATTTT.

This chain links TRBV7-9 with TRBJ2-5; TRBD2 might be the D (6 bases). CDR1 SEHNR and CDR2 FQNEAQ come from the germline V gene (reference sequence). V was trimmed by 4 bases and J by 2 bases, leaving 17 bases between them. CDR3 length equals 16 residues. The CDR3 sequence: CASSYKPGLKQETQYF. The DNA of the CDR3 is TGTGCCAGCAGCTACAAACCGGGACTGAAACAAGAGACCCAGTACTTC.

This clone was counted a single time. This sequence joins TRBV19 and TRBJ2-7; 8 nucleotides match TRBD2. V gave up 5 bases and J gave up 7 bases; unmatched junction bases: 7. CDR3 length: 13 residues. CDR1 is LNHDA and CDR2 is SQIVND in the germline V gene (reference sequence). The CDR3 sequence: CASSPGGVREQYF. The DNA of the CDR3 is TGTGCCAGTAGTCCGGGGGGGGTGAGGGAGCAGTACTTC.

A single count supports this clone. The rearrangement uses TRBV19 and TRBJ2-3; 14 bases agree with TRBD2. This CDR3 has 17 residues. Germline V gene lookup returns CDR1 LNHDA and CDR2 SQIVND (reference sequence). J lost 4 bases, V lost 6 bases, and 9 bases had no gene match. For the CDR3, the DNA is TGTGCCAGTAGCGGGACTAGCGGGGGTCCCCTGGCAGATACGCAGTATTTT. Translation gives CASSGTSGGPLADTQYF. Variable domain in full (rest from reference TRBV19 and TRBJ2-3): DGGITQSPKYLFRKEGQNVTLSCEQNLNHDAMYWYRQDPGQGLRLIYYSQIVNDFQKGDIAEGYSVSREKKESFPLTVTSAQKNPTAFYLCASSGTSGGPLADTQYFGPGTRLTVL.

The V gene is TRBV4-1, the J gene TRBJ2-4; 10 nucleotides agree with TRBD2. The J segment lost 0 bases and the V segment lost 0 bases, leaving 5 bases of the junction unmatched. The CDR3 is made up of 18 amino acids. CDR1 is MGHRA, CDR2 YSYEKL, per germline. As DNA, the CDR3 is TGCGCCAGCAGCCAAGACAGAGGACTAGCGGTAGCCAAAAACATTCAGTACTTC. It specifies CASSQDRGLAVAKNIQYF.

This clone came up a few times. The chain carries TRBV18 and TRBJ1-1; TRBD1 might be the D (5 bases). The V and J ends lost 0 bases and 6 bases respectively, with 14 bases between them. From germline, CDR1 is KGHSH and CDR2 LQKENI. CDR3 length: 15 residues. The CDR3 bases are TGTGCCAGCTCACCACCCCCACAGGCCAGCCCTGAAGCTTTCTTT. It is translated as CASSPPPQASPEAFF. The variable domain in full, completed from reference TRBV18 and TRBJ1-1, reads NAGVMQNPRHLVRRRGQEARLRCSPMKGHSHVYWYRQLPEEGLKFMVYLQKENIIDESGMPKERFSAEFPKEGPSILRIQQVVRGDSAAYFCASSPPPQASPEAFFGQGTRLTVV.

The J gene is TRBJ2-5, the V gene TRBV11-3; no clear D gene. V lost 1 base, J lost 0 bases, and 6 bases lay in between. The CDR3 sequence is 14 residues long. CDR1 SGHNT and CDR2 YENEEA come from the germline V gene. CDR3 sequence (DNA): TGTGCCAGCAGCTTAGGGAGCTACCAAGAGACCCAGTACTTC. The encoded protein is CASSLGSYQETQYF.

The chain has TRBV6-2 or TRBV6-3 and TRBJ2-3; 8 bases map to TRBD2. Germline CDR1 reads MNHEY; CDR2 reads SVGEGT. Trimming took 4 bases from V and 4 from J; bases not matched to a gene: 4. The CDR3 is 14 amino acids. CDR3 residues: CASSLLAEADTQYF. The CDR3 coding sequence is TGTGCCAGCAGTTTACTAGCGGAGGCAGATACGCAGTATTTT.

The CDR3 region is CAWTQGLNTEAFF. The CDR3 region has the DNA TGTGCCTGGACTCAGGGGTTGAACACTGAAGCTTTCTTT. The V gene is TRBV30, the J gene TRBJ1-1; a possible D gene is TRBD1 (6 bases). The ends were cut back, 4 bases at V and 0 bases at J, with 9 bases in the middle. CDR3 size: 13 residues. The germline V gene encodes CDR1 GTSNPN and CDR2 SVGIG (reference sequence). Full variable domain (rest looked up from reference TRBV30 and TRBJ1-1): SQTIHQWPATLVQPVGSPLSLECTVEGTSNPNLYWYRQAAGRGLQLLFYSVGIGQISSEVPQNLSASRPQDRQFILSSKKLLLSDSGFYLCAWTQGLNTEAFFGQGTRLTVV.

The J gene is TRBJ2-7, the V gene TRBV29-1, with D possibly matching TRBD1 (7 bases). The V end was cut by 4 bases, the J end by 2 bases, with 18 bases between. CDR1 and CDR2 (germline): SQVTM, ANQGSEA. CDR3 length: 15 amino acids. The CDR3, as DNA: TGCAGCGTTGCAGGGGACAGTGGGGGGCCCTACGAGCAGTACTTC. This codes for CSVAGDSGGPYEQYF.

This chain joins TRBV30 and TRBJ1-5; D gene unclear. Germline V lookup: CDR1 GTSNPN, CDR2 SVGIG (reference sequence). There are 13 residues in the CDR3. The ends were cut back, 4 bases at V and 1 base at J, with 8 bases in the middle. The CDR3 nucleotides read TGTGCCTGGACTCCTGGGAGCAATCAGCCCCAGCATTTT. Translation gives CAWTPGSNQPQHF.